This is a list of T cell receptor beta chains from one sample in a study of cytomegalovirus exposure and HLA in healthy donors. Libraries were prepared by immunoSEQ multiplex PCR; TCRdb keeps only in-frame clonotypes and omits some of them. Of some 130,000 clones in the sample, more than 65% were seen once. Sequences were obtained from PBMCs. The receptors shown here come from a male donor in good health and CMV-seropositive. The CDR3 runs from the conserved cysteine through the conserved F or W. The D gene is left open where the match is weak. The size entry is marked missing in some rows and otherwise reads once, few, many or a size class.

.	TRBV5-6	.	TRBJ1-1	CASSLVANSNTEAFF	TGTGCCAGCAGCTTGGTAGCAAATTCGAACACTGAAGCTTTCTTT
.	TRBV5-1	few	TRBJ2-5	CASSLSGTPQETQYF	TGCGCCAGCAGCTTGTCCGGGACACCCCAAGAGACCCAGTACTTC
.	TRBV5-5	once	TRBJ2-7	CASSLGAGSYEQYF	TGTGCCAGCAGCTTGGGAGCCGGTTCCTACGAGCAGTACTTC
.	TRBV28	.	TRBJ1-3	CASSYPQIGNTIYF	TGTGCCAGCAGTTACCCACAGATAGGAAACACCATATATTTT
.	TRBV16	.	TRBJ1-5	CASSPQGQNQPQHF	TGTGCCAGCAGTCCTCAGGGGCAGAATCAGCCCCAGCATTTT
.	TRBV7-9	.	TRBJ1-2	CASSPSGLGRHYGYTF	TGTGCCAGCAGCCCATCGGGACTGGGGCGGCACTATGGCTACACCTTC
.	TRBV7-2	.	TRBJ1-2	CASSPRDIANYGYTF	TGTGCCAGCAGCCCCCGGGACATTGCTAACTATGGCTACACCTTC
TRBD1	TRBV2	few	TRBJ1-1	CAKGAALNTEAFF	TGTGCCAAGGGGGCAGCTCTGAACACTGAAGCTTTCTTT
TRBD1	TRBV9	.	TRBJ1-4	CASSRTGGTTNEKLFF	TGTGCCAGCAGTCGGACAGGGGGGACGACTAATGAAAAACTGTTTTTT
TRBD1	TRBV30	few	TRBJ2-1	CAWSGHRGRNEQFF	TGTGCCTGGAGTGGACACAGGGGGCGGAATGAGCAGTTCTTC
.	TRBV6-1	.	TRBJ2-7	CASGETRFIDEQYF	TGTGCCAGCGGCGAGACTAGGTTCATCGACGAGCAGTACTTC
TRBD1	TRBV27	.	TRBJ1-2	CASRATGARYGYTF	TGTGCCAGCAGAGCCACAGGGGCCCGCTATGGCTACACCTTC
.	TRBV5-4	few	TRBJ1-3	CASSYGGKAGNTIYF	TGTGCCAGCAGCTATGGGGGGAAGGCTGGAAACACCATATATTTT
.	TRBV5-6	few	TRBJ2-1	CASSLGAGLKFF	TGTGCCAGCAGCTTGGGGGCAGGGTTAAAGTTCTTC
TRBD1	TRBV2	once	TRBJ1-4	CASSDWQGGEKLFF	TGTGCCAGCAGTGATTGGCAGGGGGGTGAAAAACTGTTTTTT
.	TRBV5-1	.	TRBJ2-2	CASSLSHLLHTGELFF	TGCGCCAGCAGCTTGAGTCACCTACTTCACACCGGGGAGCTGTTTTTT
.	TRBV4-1	.	TRBJ2-4	CASRDVTGNAKNIQYF	TGCGCCAGCAGGGATGTAACAGGGAACGCCAAAAACATTCAGTACTTC
.	TRBV5-6	.	TRBJ1-6	CASSRRHEYNSPLHF	TGTGCCAGCAGCCGAAGACACGAGTATAATTCACCCCTCCACTTT
TRBD2	TRBV11-2	.	TRBJ2-7	CASSLTSGSVSYEQYF	TGTGCCAGCAGCCTCACTAGCGGGAGCGTCTCCTACGAGCAGTACTTC
TRBD1	TRBV19	.	TRBJ2-7	CASSRLSPGQGYEQYF	TGTGCCAGTAGTCGGCTTTCACCGGGACAGGGTTACGAGCAGTACTTC
TRBD1	TRBV30	.	TRBJ1-1	CAWSPFSTGWFF	TGTGCCTGGAGCCCCTTCTCGACAGGGTGGTTCTTT
TRBD1	TRBV28	.	TRBJ2-7	CASNRGQGEQYF	TGTGCCAGCAATAGGGGGCAGGGCGAGCAGTACTTC
.	TRBV18	.	TRBJ2-5	CASSPGQSQETQYF	TGTGCCAGCTCACCAGGACAGTCACAAGAGACCCAGTACTTC
TRBD1	TRBV5-6	.	TRBJ1-2	CASSYRPGQPSGYTF	TGTGCCAGCAGCTACCGTCCGGGACAGCCGTCCGGCTACACCTTC
.	TRBV28	once	TRBJ2-7	CASSLSGVRYEQYF	TGTGCCAGCAGTTTATCCGGGGTAAGGTACGAGCAGTACTTC
TRBD2	TRBV6-6	few	TRBJ2-6	CASSERSGAGANVLTF	TGTGCCAGCAGCGAGCGCAGCGGGGCTGGGGCCAACGTCCTGACTTTC
.	TRBV6-5	.	TRBJ1-1	CASSYSPGQWNTEAFF	TGTGCCAGCAGTTACTCACCAGGACAGTGGAACACTGAAGCTTTCTTT
.	TRBV27	once	TRBJ2-1	CASSSNRNEQFF	TGTGCCAGCAGTTCCAACAGGAATGAGCAGTTCTTC
TRBD2	TRBV4-2	.	TRBJ2-3	CASSQGRGGSSTDTQYF	TGTGCCAGCAGCCAAGGGCGGGGGGGTTCTAGCACAGATACGCAGTATTTT
.	TRBV7-8	.	TRBJ2-1	CASSLGGVKWWNEQFF	TGTGCCAGCAGCTTAGGGGGGGTAAAGTGGTGGAATGAGCAGTTCTTC
TRBD1	TRBV6-5	.	TRBJ1-4	CASSYLGGNEKLFF	TGTGCCAGCAGTTACCTAGGGGGCAACGAAAAACTGTTTTTT
.	TRBV6-5	.	TRBJ1-3	CASSISNSGNTIYF	TGTGCCAGCAGTATCTCTAACTCTGGAAACACCATATATTTT
TRBD1	TRBV18	.	TRBJ2-5	CASSPPYRGTKETQYF	TGTGCCAGCTCACCACCATACAGGGGTACGAAAGAGACCCAGTACTTC
.	TRBV4-1	.	TRBJ2-3	CASSQDLGAGTDTQYF	TGCGCCAGCAGCCAAGATCTGGGGGCGGGCACAGATACGCAGTATTTT
.	TRBV15	.	TRBJ2-1	CATSISGRYNEQFF	TGTGCCACCAGCATATCAGGTCGGTACAATGAGCAGTTCTTC
TRBD2	TRBV5-4	.	TRBJ2-5	CASSSLAGGRETQYF	TGTGCCAGCAGCTCACTAGCGGGAGGGCGAGAGACCCAGTACTTC
TRBD1	TRBV19	.	TRBJ2-6	CASMRGPQLGANVLTF	TGTGCCAGTATGAGGGGGCCGCAGCTTGGGGCCAACGTCCTGACTTTC
TRBD1	TRBV19	.	TRBJ1-5	CASSTTGVVNQPQHF	TGTGCCAGTAGTACGACAGGGGTAGTAAATCAGCCCCAGCATTTT
.	TRBV5-1	.	TRBJ2-5	CASSLEAVQETQYF	TGCGCCAGCAGCTTGGAAGCGGTCCAAGAGACCCAGTACTTC
TRBD1	TRBV28	.	TRBJ1-4	CASSSTGREEKLFF	TGTGCCAGCAGTTCGACAGGGAGAGAGGAAAAACTGTTTTTT
.	TRBV6-1	.	TRBJ1-5	CASSFLGDGVQPQHF	TGTGCCAGCAGTTTCTTAGGGGATGGGGTTCAGCCCCAGCATTTT
.	TRBV28	.	TRBJ2-7	CASSLGSPYEQYF	TGTGCCAGCAGTTTAGGGAGCCCCTACGAGCAGTACTTC
TRBD1	TRBV9	.	TRBJ1-1	CASSVSLQGPFLSGTEAFF	TGTGCCAGCAGCGTTTCCTTACAGGGGCCCTTTCTGTCGGGCACTGAAGCTTTCTTT